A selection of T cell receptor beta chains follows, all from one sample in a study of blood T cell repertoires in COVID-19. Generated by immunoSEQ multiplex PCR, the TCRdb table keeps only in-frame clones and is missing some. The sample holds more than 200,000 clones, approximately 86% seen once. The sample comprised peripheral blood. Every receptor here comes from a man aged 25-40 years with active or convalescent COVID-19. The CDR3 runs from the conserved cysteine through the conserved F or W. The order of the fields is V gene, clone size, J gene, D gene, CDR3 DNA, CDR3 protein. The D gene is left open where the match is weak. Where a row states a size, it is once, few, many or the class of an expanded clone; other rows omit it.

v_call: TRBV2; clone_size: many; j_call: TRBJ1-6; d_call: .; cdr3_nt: TGTGCCAGCAGTCCGCAAGCGTGGTCCTATAATTCACCCCTCCACTTT; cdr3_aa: CASSPQAWSYNSPLHF
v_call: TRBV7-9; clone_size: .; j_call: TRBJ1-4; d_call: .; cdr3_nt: TGTGCCAGCAGCTGGCGGGCCATTTATGAAAAACTGTTTTTT; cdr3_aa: CASSWRAIYEKLFF
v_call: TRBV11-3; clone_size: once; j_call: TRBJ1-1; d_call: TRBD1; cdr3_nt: TGTGCCAGTAGCGCCGGACAGGCGAACACTGAAGCTTTCTTT; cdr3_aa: CASSAGQANTEAFF
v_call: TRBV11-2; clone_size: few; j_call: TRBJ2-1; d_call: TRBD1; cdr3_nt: TGTGCCAGCACCCACCCGACAGGGGGGAGTAATGAGCAGTTCTTC; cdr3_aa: CASTHPTGGSNEQFF
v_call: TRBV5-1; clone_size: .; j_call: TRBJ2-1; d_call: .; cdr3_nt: TGCGCCAGCAGCTTGCAAATTGCGGGCTTTGATGAGCAGTTCTTC; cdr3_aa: CASSLQIAGFDEQFF
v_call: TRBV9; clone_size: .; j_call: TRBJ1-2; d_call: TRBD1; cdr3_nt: TGTGCCAGCAGCCCGATGACAGGGACCTATGGCTACACCTTC; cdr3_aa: CASSPMTGTYGYTF
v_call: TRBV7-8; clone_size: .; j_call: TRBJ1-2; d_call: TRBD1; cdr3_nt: TGTGCCAGCAGCCCCACAGGGGGCGTTGGCTACACCTTC; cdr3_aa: CASSPTGGVGYTF
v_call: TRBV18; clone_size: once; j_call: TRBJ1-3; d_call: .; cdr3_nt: TGTGCCAGCTCACCGAACTCAGGGAATTCAGGAAACACCATATATTTT; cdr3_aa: CASSPNSGNSGNTIYF
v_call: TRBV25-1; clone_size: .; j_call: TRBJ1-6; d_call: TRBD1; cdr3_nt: TGTGCCAGCAGTGAATTTGGACAGGGAGATTCACCCCTCCACTTT; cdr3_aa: CASSEFGQGDSPLHF
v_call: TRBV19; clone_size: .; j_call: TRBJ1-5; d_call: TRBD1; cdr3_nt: TGTGCCAGTAGTATTGGGACAGGGCGTCAGCCCCAGCATTTT; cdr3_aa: CASSIGTGRQPQHF
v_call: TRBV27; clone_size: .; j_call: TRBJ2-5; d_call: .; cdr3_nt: TGTGCCAGCAGTACTCGGGAACGGGTTGAGACCCAGTACTTC; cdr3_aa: CASSTRERVETQYF
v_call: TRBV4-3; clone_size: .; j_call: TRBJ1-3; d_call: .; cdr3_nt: TGCGCCAGCAGCCAAGGGAGTGCCGGCAGGGGTGGAAACACCATATATTTT; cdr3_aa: CASSQGSAGRGGNTIYF
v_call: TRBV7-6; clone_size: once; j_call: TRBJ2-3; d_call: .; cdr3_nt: TGTGCCAGCAGCTTAGTACAGGGACCCCTCCCAGATACGCAGTATTTT; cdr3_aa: CASSLVQGPLPDTQYF
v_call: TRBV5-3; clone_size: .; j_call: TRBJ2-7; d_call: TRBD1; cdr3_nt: TGTGCCAGAAGCACCCCGTTAAGGGGGCGCATCAACGAGCAGTACTTC; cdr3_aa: CARSTPLRGRINEQYF
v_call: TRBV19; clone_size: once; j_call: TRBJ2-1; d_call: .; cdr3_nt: TGTGCAAGTAGTATTAGCGACTACCTCTTCTACAATGAGCAGTTCTTC; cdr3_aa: CASSISDYLFYNEQFF
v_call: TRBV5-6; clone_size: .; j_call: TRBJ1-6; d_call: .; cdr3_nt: TGTGCCAGCAGCCCCACCGGACTGCCGAATTCACCCCTCCACTTT; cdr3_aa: CASSPTGLPNSPLHF
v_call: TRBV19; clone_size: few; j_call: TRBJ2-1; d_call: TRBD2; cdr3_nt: TGTGCCAGTACGGCCCTTATAGCGGGGGGTTACTCCTACAATGAGCAGTTCTTC; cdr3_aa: CASTALIAGGYSYNEQFF